Each of the 16 T cell receptor beta chains below was sequenced from the same sample in a study of cytomegalovirus exposure and HLA in healthy donors. The PCR had 60 Vbeta and 13 Jbeta primers. TCRdb's copy holds only in-frame clones and misses some; the assay was immunoSEQ multiplex PCR. The data contain some 190,000 clones, 65% to 85% of them singletons. Specimen: PBMCs. Every receptor here comes from a girl between 10 and 17 years old in good health and CMV-seropositive.

This clone was recorded once. The J gene is TRBJ1-3, the V gene TRBV6-5; D gene unclear. This CDR3 has 15 amino acids. The germline V gene has CDR1 MNHEY and CDR2 SVGAGI. V gave up 6 bases and J gave up 0 bases, with 12 bases separating them. The CDR3 nucleotides read TGTGCCAGCAGCCCTGATCCGAGCTCTGGAAACACCATATATTTT. It specifies CASSPDPSSGNTIYF.

The rearrangement uses TRBV5-1 and TRBJ1-1, with 9 positions matching TRBD1. V lost 0 bases to trimming and J lost 4 bases; unmatched junction nucleotides: 4. CDR1 and CDR2 (germline): SGHRS, YFSETQ. The CDR3 contains 15 residues. The DNA of the CDR3 is TGCGCCAGCAGCTTGGACCAGACAGGGGGCACTGAAGCTTTCTTT. This sequence encodes CASSLDQTGGTEAFF.

The V gene is TRBV6-1, the J gene TRBJ1-2; 10 bases agree with TRBD1. V lost 3 bases to trimming and J lost 3 bases; unmatched junction nucleotides: 7. CDR3 length: 16 amino acids. Germline V gene lookup returns CDR1 MNHNS and CDR2 SASEGT. CDR3 DNA: TGTGCCAGCAGTGACCCCTCGGGACAGGGGCACTATGGCTACACCTTC. This codes for CASSDPSGQGHYGYTF.

This clone was seen a single time. The chain combines TRBV11-2 with TRBJ2-1; perhaps TRBD1 as D (6 bases). CDR3 size: 14 residues. CDR1 and CDR2 (germline): SGHAT, FQNNGV. The V end was cut by 8 bases, the J end by 1 base, with 12 bases between. The CDR3 reads CASLDSRSYNEQFF. CDR3 sequence (DNA): TGTGCCAGCCTGGACAGCCGATCCTACAATGAGCAGTTCTTC.

In its sample, this clone was seen a few times. The rearrangement links TRBV6-5 to TRBJ1-3; possibly TRBD1 for D (6 bases). Trimming took 0 bases from V and 2 from J, leaving 11 bases between them. CDR3 size: 16 residues. Germline CDR1 and CDR2: MNHEY and SVGAGI. CDR3 sequence reads: CASSYSNPGAGNTIYF. CDR3 coding DNA: TGTGCCAGCAGTTACTCGAACCCAGGGGCTGGAAACACCATATATTTT.

A few counts support this clone. The V call is TRBV7-9, the J call TRBJ2-7; D is possibly TRBD2 (6 bases). Germline assignment: CDR1 SEHNR and CDR2 FQNEAQ (reference sequence). V shed 5 bases and J shed 9 bases, with 17 bases lying between them. This CDR3 region has 13 residues. CDR3: CASSPGLPRRQYF. For the CDR3, the DNA is TGTGCCAGCAGCCCGGGACTTCCCCGTAGGCAGTACTTC. The full variable domain, rest sourced from reference TRBV7-9 and TRBJ2-7, is DTGVSQNPRHKITKRGQNVTFRCDPISEHNRLYWYRQTLGQGPEFLTYFQNEAQLEKSRLLSDRFSAERPKGSFSTLEIQRTEQGDSAMYLCASSPGLPRRQYFGPGTRLTVT.

This clone is categorized as medium-sized. CDR3 nucleotides: TGTGCCAGCAGCCCCCGGGACAGGGCCATCTACAATGAGCAGTTCTTC. Translating it yields CASSPRDRAIYNEQFF. This chain joins TRBV7-9 and TRBJ2-1; 9 bases are shared with TRBD1. V was pared by 5 bases and J by 3 bases, with 8 bases of the junction left unmatched. The CDR3 contains 16 residues. Germline V gene sequence: CDR1 SEHNR, CDR2 FQNEAQ (reference sequence).

This clone was recorded a few times. The chain joins TRBV5-4 to TRBJ2-5; TRBD1 agrees at 8 bases. The CDR3 runs to 15 residues. Germline V gives CDR1 SGHNT, CDR2 YYREEE (reference sequence). Trimming cost V 1 base and J 4 bases; bases outside gene matches: 6. CDR3 nucleotide sequence: TGTGCCAGCAGCTTGCAGGGGGCGCACGTAGAGACCCAGTACTTC. Translating it yields CASSLQGAHVETQYF.

The gene calls are TRBV7-9 and TRBJ2-3; TRBD1 is a possible D gene (6 bases). The germline V gene has CDR1 SEHNR and CDR2 FQNEAQ (reference sequence). V was cut by 3 bases and J by 2 bases, with 9 bases left in between. CDR3 length equals 14 residues. The CDR3 DNA reads TGTGCCAGCAGCTTCAGGGGTCCCACAGATACGCAGTATTTT. This encodes CASSFRGPTDTQYF.

This rearrangement joins TRBV10-1 to TRBJ2-1; tentative D call: TRBD2 (5 bases). The CDR3 runs 13 residues. Germline CDR1 and CDR2: WNHNN and SYGVQD (reference sequence). With 6 bases removed from V and 4 bases from J, the gap between germline ends came to 10 bases. In DNA, the CDR3 is TGCGCCAGCAGGCAGGACTCATACAATGAGCAGTTCTTC. This sequence encodes CASRQDSYNEQFF.

The chain combines TRBV19 with TRBJ2-6; tentatively, D is TRBD2 (6 bases). Trimming removed 3 bases from V and 2 bases from J, with 14 bases in between. This CDR3 spans 17 amino acids. Germline lookup yields CDR1 LNHDA and CDR2 SQIVND (reference sequence). CDR3 nucleotide sequence: TGTGCCAGTAGTATTGCACTCAGGAGGGCTGGGGCCAACGTCCTGACTTTC. Protein product: CASSIALRRAGANVLTF.

The chain carries TRBV7-9 and TRBJ2-1, with TRBD2 matching 9 bases. The CDR3 length is 17 residues. The V and J ends lost 5 bases and 7 bases, in that order; junction bases with no gene match: 15. CDR1 SEHNR and CDR2 FQNEAQ come from the germline V gene (reference sequence). The CDR3 region is CASSPGTGSGRLNEQFF. The CDR3 nucleotides are TGTGCCAGCAGCCCGGGTACAGGTAGCGGGAGATTGAATGAGCAGTTCTTC.

This clone was seen a single time. J is TRBJ2-3 and V is TRBV5-1, with TRBD2 matching 13 bases. V gave up 4 bases and J gave up 1 base; unmatched junction bases: 3. Germline assignment: CDR1 SGHRS and CDR2 YFSETQ. The CDR3 is made up of 16 amino acids. CDR3: CASSGGTSGGTDTQYF. The CDR3 DNA is TGCGCCAGCAGCGGAGGGACTAGCGGGGGCACAGATACGCAGTATTTT.

The CDR3 loop is CASSLGGNTEAFF. The CDR3 DNA reads as TGTGCCAGCAGCCTGGGGGGGAACACTGAAGCTTTCTTT. The rearrangement uses TRBV4-2 and TRBJ1-1; tentative D call: TRBD1 (5 bases). Germline V CDR1 and CDR2: LGHNA, YNFKEQ. The CDR3 totals 13 residues. V dropped 4 bases and J dropped 1 base, with 7 bases sitting between them.

A single count supports this clone. This sequence joins TRBV7-9 and TRBJ2-7; D perhaps matches TRBD2 (6 bases). Germline assignment: CDR1 SEHNR and CDR2 FQNEAQ (reference sequence). This CDR3 has 14 residues. The V gene lost 5 bases and the J gene lost 4 bases, with 15 bases spanning the gap. The CDR3 is CASSLPRDGYEQYF. CDR3 coding DNA: TGTGCCAGCAGCCTCCCGCGGGACGGATACGAGCAGTACTTC.

The chain combines TRBV4-3 with TRBJ2-1, with TRBD2 matching 10 bases. After removal of 1 base from V and 4 bases from J, the junction contained 22 bases not matched to a gene. The germline CDR1 and CDR2 sequences are LGHNA and YSLEER. The CDR3 contains 22 residues. The CDR3 DNA reads as TGCGCCAGCAGCCAAGCTACTCGCTGGCTAGCGGGAGACCCTCCTATATACAATGAGCAGTTCTTC. Its protein product is CASSQATRWLAGDPPIYNEQFF.